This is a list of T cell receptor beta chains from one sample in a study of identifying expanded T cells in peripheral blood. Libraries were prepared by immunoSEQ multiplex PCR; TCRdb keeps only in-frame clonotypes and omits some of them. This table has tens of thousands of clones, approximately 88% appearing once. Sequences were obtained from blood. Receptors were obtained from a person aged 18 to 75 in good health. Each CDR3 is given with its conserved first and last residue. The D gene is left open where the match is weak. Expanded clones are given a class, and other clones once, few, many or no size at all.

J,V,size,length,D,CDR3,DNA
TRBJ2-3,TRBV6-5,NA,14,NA,CASSYDAETDTQYF,TGTGCCAGCAGTTACGACGCGGAGACAGATACGCAGTATTTT
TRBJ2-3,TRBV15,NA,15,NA,CATSRARGLTDTQYF,TGCGCCACCAGCAGGGCCCGGGGACTCACAGATACGCAGTATTTT
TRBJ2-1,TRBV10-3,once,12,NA,CAISGSGNEQFF,TGTGCCATCAGCGGGTCGGGCAATGAGCAGTTCTTC
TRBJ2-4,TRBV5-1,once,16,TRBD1,CASSLSQGARGNIQYF,TGCGCCAGCAGCTTGTCCCAGGGGGCGCGGGGAAACATTCAGTACTTC
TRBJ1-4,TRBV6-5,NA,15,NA,CASSPAPSTNEKLFF,TGTGCCAGCAGCCCAGCCCCTTCAACTAATGAAAAACTGTTTTTT
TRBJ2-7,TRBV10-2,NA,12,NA,CATRTETYEQYF,TGCGCCACCAGGACGGAGACCTACGAGCAGTACTTC
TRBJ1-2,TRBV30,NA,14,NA,CAWREDGTNYGYTF,TGTGCCTGGAGGGAAGACGGGACTAACTATGGCTACACCTTC
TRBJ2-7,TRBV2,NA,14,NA,CASTLGLVSYEQYF,TGTGCCAGCACCCTAGGACTGGTCTCCTACGAGCAGTACTTC
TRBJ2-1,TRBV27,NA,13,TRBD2,CASSGGRFHEQFF,TGTGCCAGCAGTGGCGGGAGATTCCATGAGCAGTTCTTC
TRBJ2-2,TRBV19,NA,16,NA,CASSMLQGENTGELFF,TGTGCCAGTAGTATGTTGCAGGGTGAGAACACCGGGGAGCTGTTTTTT
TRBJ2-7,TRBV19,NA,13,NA,CASKGQGYYEQYF,TGTGCCAGTAAAGGTCAGGGGTACTACGAGCAGTACTTC
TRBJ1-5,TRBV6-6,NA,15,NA,CASSYGGGAYQPQHF,TGTGCCAGCAGTTACGGCGGGGGCGCCTATCAGCCCCAGCATTTT
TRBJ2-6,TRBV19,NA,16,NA,CASSGSYGSGANVLTF,TGTGCCAGTTCGGGCAGTTACGGCTCTGGGGCCAACGTCCTGACTTTC
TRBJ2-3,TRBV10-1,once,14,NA,CATGTGIGTDTQYF,TGCGCCACCGGAACAGGGATCGGCACAGATACGCAGTATTTT
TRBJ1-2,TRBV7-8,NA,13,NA,CASSTGGGYGYTF,TGTGCCAGCAGTACTGGGGGGGGCTATGGCTACACCTTC
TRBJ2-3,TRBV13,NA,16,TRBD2,CASSLAAGTSTDTQYF,TGTGCCAGCAGCTTAGCAGCGGGGACTAGCACAGATACGCAGTATTTT
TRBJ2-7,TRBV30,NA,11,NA,CAWGRSREQYF,TGTGCCTGGGGCCGGTCTCGCGAGCAGTACTTC
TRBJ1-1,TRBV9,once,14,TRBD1,CASSVGTGATEAFF,TGTGCCAGCAGCGTAGGGACAGGGGCCACTGAAGCTTTCTTT
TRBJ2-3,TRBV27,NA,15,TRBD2,CASREIAGVTDTQYF,TGTGCCAGCAGAGAGATAGCGGGAGTCACAGATACGCAGTATTTT
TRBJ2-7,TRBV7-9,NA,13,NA,CASRDSFSYEQYF,TGTGCCAGCAGAGACAGTTTCTCCTACGAGCAGTACTTC
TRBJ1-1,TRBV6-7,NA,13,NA,CASSLQAVSEAFF,TGTGCCAGCAGTTTGCAGGCGGTAAGTGAAGCTTTCTTT
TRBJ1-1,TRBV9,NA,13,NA,CASSVETGGEAFF,TGTGCCAGCAGCGTAGAGACAGGCGGTGAAGCTTTCTTT
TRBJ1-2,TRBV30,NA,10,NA,CAWRQVGYTF,TGTGCCTGGAGACAGGTTGGCTACACCTTC
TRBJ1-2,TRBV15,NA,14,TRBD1,CATSREGRGYGYTF,TGTGCCACCAGCAGAGAGGGCAGGGGGTATGGCTACACCTTC
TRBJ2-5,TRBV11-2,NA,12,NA,CASSSAGETQYF,TGTGCCAGCAGCTCAGCGGGAGAGACCCAGTACTTC
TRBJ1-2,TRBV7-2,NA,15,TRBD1,CASSGGQGRIYGYTF,TGTGCCAGCAGCGGGGGACAGGGGAGGATCTATGGCTACACCTTC
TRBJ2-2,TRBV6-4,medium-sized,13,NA,CASSDGGAGELFF,TGTGCCAGCAGTGACGGGGGTGCCGGGGAGCTGTTTTTT
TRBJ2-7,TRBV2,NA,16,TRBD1,CASSRDRGTRSYEQYF,TGTGCCAGCAGCCGGGACAGGGGAACGCGCTCCTACGAGCAGTACTTC
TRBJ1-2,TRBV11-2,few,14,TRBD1,CASSLTGAHYGYTF,TGTGCCAGCAGCCTTACAGGGGCCCACTATGGCTACACCTTC
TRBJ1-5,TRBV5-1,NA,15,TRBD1,CAGRLGQDSNQPQHF,TGCGCCGGGCGACTAGGACAGGATAGCAATCAGCCCCAGCATTTT
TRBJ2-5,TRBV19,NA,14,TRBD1,CASSPPDREETQYF,TGTGCCAGTAGCCCGCCGGACAGGGAGGAGACCCAGTACTTC
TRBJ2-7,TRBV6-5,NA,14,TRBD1,CASSRDREGYEQYF,TGTGCCAGCAGCCGGGACAGGGAAGGTTACGAGCAGTACTTC
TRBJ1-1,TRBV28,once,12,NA,CASRGSNTEAFF,TGTGCCAGCAGGGGGTCGAACACTGAAGCTTTCTTT
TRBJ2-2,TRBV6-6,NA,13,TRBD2,CATERGDTGELFF,TGTGCCACTGAGCGGGGAGACACCGGGGAGCTGTTTTTT
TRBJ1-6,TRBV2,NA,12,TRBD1,CASSEAGGPLHF,TGTGCCAGCAGTGAAGCAGGGGGCCCCCTCCACTTT
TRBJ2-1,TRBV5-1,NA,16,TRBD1,CASSRTGDPSYNEQFF,TGCGCCAGCAGCCGGACAGGGGACCCATCCTACAATGAGCAGTTCTTC
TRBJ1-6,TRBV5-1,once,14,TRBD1,CASTSTGGNSPLHF,TGCGCCAGCACCTCGACAGGGGGTAATTCACCCCTCCACTTT
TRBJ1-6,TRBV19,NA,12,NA,CASSDLGSPLHF,TGTGCCAGTAGTGACCTCGGTTCACCCCTCCACTTT
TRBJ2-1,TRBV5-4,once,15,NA,CASSLPSDPYNEQFF,TGTGCCAGCAGCTTGCCTAGCGACCCCTACAATGAGCAGTTCTTC
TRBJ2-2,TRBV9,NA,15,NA,CASSPTSWGTGELFF,TGTGCCAGCAGCCCTACGAGTTGGGGCACCGGGGAGCTGTTTTTT
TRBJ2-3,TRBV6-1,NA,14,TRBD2,CASSDSAGVDTQYF,TGTGCCAGCAGTGACTCTGCGGGAGTCGATACGCAGTATTTT
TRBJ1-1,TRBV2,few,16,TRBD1,CASRLNRGLRYTEAFF,TGTGCCAGCAGGCTCAACAGGGGACTACGTTACACTGAAGCTTTCTTT
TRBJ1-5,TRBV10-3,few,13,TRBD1,CAITGQANQPQHF,TGTGCCATCACAGGACAGGCCAATCAGCCCCAGCATTTT
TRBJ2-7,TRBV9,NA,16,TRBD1,CASSVADTGGSYEQYF,TGTGCCAGCAGCGTAGCGGACACAGGGGGCTCGTACGAGCAGTACTTC
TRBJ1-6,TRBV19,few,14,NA,CASSSDRLNSPLHF,TGTGCCAGTAGCTCGGACAGATTGAATTCACCCCTCCACTTT
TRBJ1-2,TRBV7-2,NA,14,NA,CASSLVQGGYGYTF,TGTGCCAGCAGCTTAGTACAGGGTGGCTACGGCTACACCTTC
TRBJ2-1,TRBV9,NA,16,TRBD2,CASSVARREGYNEQFF,TGTGCCAGCAGCGTAGCTAGGCGGGAGGGATACAATGAGCAGTTCTTC
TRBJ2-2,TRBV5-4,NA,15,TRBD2,CASSWGLAGAGELFF,TGTGCCAGCAGCTGGGGACTAGCGGGTGCCGGGGAGCTGTTTTTT
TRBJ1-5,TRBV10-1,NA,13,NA,CASSESMGQPQHF,TGCGCCAGCAGTGAGTCGATGGGGCAGCCCCAGCATTTT
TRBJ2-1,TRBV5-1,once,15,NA,CASSATNGGWDEQFF,TGCGCCAGCAGCGCCACAAACGGGGGATGGGATGAGCAGTTCTTC
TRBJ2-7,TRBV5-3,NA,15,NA,CARSLGDGSPYEQYF,TGTGCCAGAAGCTTGGGGGATGGGTCCCCCTACGAGCAGTACTTC